Reported below is one T cell receptor (beta chain). Its antigen is unknown. It has no much larger one-base neighbor in the sample; base qualities were not kept. The cohort was made up of 500 to 800 healthy bone marrow donors. Cohort members were all nominally healthy when sampled, although unrecorded immune exposures were likely present. The donor was CMV seronegative and belonged to the group of under 400 seronegative cohort members. Each donor provided a peripheral blood sample, and peripheral blood mononuclear cells were used for TCR beta sequencing. The Qiagen DNeasy Blood Extraction Kit was used to extract genomic DNA from the blood cell samples. The library was produced with the immunoSEQ multiplex PCR assay. For the multiplex PCR, a mixture combining 60 forward primers for TCR Vbeta segments and 13 reverse primers for TCR Jbeta segments was used. A multiplex PCR assay on genomic DNA amplified the CDR3 region of rearranged TCR beta genes. On the Illumina HiSeq System, the amplified TCR beta libraries were sequenced as 87-base-pair reads. In the source study's methods: Across the 500 to 700 repertoires, a later analysis counted some 80 million unique TCR beta chains, 8.5 million to 12 million of which were shared by at least two donors. To remove PCR and sequencing errors, raw reads were error-corrected and collapsed into unique sequences using a nearest-neighbor algorithm that merged closely related sequences. V, D and J gene segments were assigned by aligning CDR3 sequences to IMGT reference sequences. For a sequence to be retained, at least a six-nucleotide match to both a V gene segment and a J gene segment was required. A rearrangement was called productive if the CDR3 had no stop codons and remained in frame with V and J, and every other rearrangement was called non-productive. Following IMGT convention, CDR3 was defined as the stretch from the second conserved V-encoded cysteine to the conserved J-encoded phenylalanine. In an earlier analysis of more than 550 of the donors, sequences lacking an unambiguous match to a single V gene segment were excluded. In an earlier analysis of almost 600 of the donors, a V segment was called functional when productive rearrangements were above 56.7%, and segregating when the standard deviation between donors exceeded 5%. A statistical classification framework was built to diagnose cytomegalovirus status from the catalog of TCR beta chain sequences. A later analysis assigned V and J genes by comparing TCR nucleotide sequences with IMGT/GENE-DB human TR gene sequences. In a later analysis, CDR3 sequences and most-parsimonious VDJ recombination scenarios were assigned using the TCRdist pipeline. In a later analysis, every TCR beta chain was defined by the combination of its CDR3 amino acid sequence and its V-gene family, and reads without a unique V-gene family were dropped. As a way to deal with suspected cross-contamination and a sequencing artifact, a later analysis dropped approximately 590 nucleotide sequences that were highly shared and had low generation probability. In a later analysis, a clonal expansion index for each public chain was calculated from normalized within-repertoire ranks of inferred template counts. In a later analysis, generation probabilities were computed using a VDJ recombination model fitted to out-of-frame rearrangements, and the results were checked against IGoR. Hypergeometric tests were used in a later analysis to score TCR-TCR, TCR-HLA and TCR-CMV co-occurrence, with a repertoire-size bias correction applied to the TCR pairs. False discovery rates were estimated in a later analysis by permuting HLA or CMV assignments 20 times. In a later analysis, co-occurring TCRs were grouped using DBSCAN, and TCRdist sequence similarity was added for clustering within HLA-allele-positive subsets. Co-occurrence clustering excluded repertoires with fewer than 30,000 or more than 120,000 public chains, plus five with anomalous nucleotide sharing. Held by TCRdb, this immuneACCESS table contains in-frame sequences only and omits some clones. Under half of the omission traces to an unresolved V gene where checked; the cause of the rest is unknown. The DNA gave D and trimming, while V, J and clone size come from that table. Present in this sample are roughly 150,000 clones, around four fifths of which were seen just once. The ten largest clonotypes hold 1.3% of the sample.

The CDR3 measures 14 amino acids from cysteine to phenylalanine. CDR3 DNA is the only sequence kept; it has 42 bases, read in frame from the first base. Per the germline V gene (reference sequence), LNHDA is the CDR1 and SQIVND is the CDR2. Trimming at the junction amounts to 5 bases on V and 0 bases on J, and the germline ends lie 10 bases apart. This sample is part of a study of cytomegalovirus exposure and HLA in healthy donors (dated by TCRdb to 2016 to 2017). Looking at the study overall: An earlier analysis of some 600 of the donors reported 250 to 350 Gb of sequence data and 117 million unique TCR beta sequences obtained from around 190 million T cells. Roughly 320 gigabases of sequencing data and around 80 million unique TCR sequences made up an early release that covered nearly 650 HLA-typed donors. The genetic ancestry cluster associated with self-reported Caucasian donors included 70% to 85% of the 300 to 400 genotyped donors. The aim of the study was to test whether cataloging public T cell receptors could identify signatures of past pathogen exposure. Using immunosequencing, the study profiled T cell repertoires from around 680 subjects and related those repertoires to cytomegalovirus serostatus. Along with the approximately 700-subject first cohort, a separate validation cohort of roughly 110 different subjects was used. High-throughput TCR immunosequencing, statistical association of individual TCRs with disease status, and machine learning were combined to predict cytomegalovirus infection status. A later analysis re-analyzed previously published TCR beta repertoires from roughly 600 donors and added high-resolution HLA genotyping to study TCR occurrence patterns. Rather than using new phenotypic data, the later analysis identified candidate immune exposures from TCR beta sequences and from how often those sequences occurred across donors. An earlier analysis of nearly 600 of the donors applied high-throughput TCR beta sequencing to assess whether each TCR beta V gene segment acted as functional or pseudogenic. Donor age, sex, ethnicity and CMV serostatus were compiled together with the repertoire data. A later genetic analysis used genome-wide SNP genotypes for about 65% of the 666 donors, treating that subset as a discovery cohort. Every discovery cohort repertoire had been produced on one sequencing platform. HLA typing included class I and class II loci at four-digit resolution. The number of typed donors differed by locus: about 620-630 for A, B, C, DRB1 and DQB1; about 520 for DQA1; some 610 for DPA1; and approximately 450 for DPB1. Roughly 5 DR-DQ haplotypes were handled as single units for association and clustering, since linkage in the cohort was strong. Among about 400 genotyped donors of the cohort, an average of approximately 240,000 unique TCR beta nucleotide sequences was sequenced per donor, of which 15% to 20% were non-productive. Results and caveats for the whole study, not just this receptor: Because counts were too low, fewer than 20 rarely observed V segments, including chromosome 9 orphons, were excluded from the earlier analysis of several hundred of the donors. When HLA alleles, especially DR and DQ, strongly co-occurred, attributing TCR associations to individual alleles was difficult. An earlier analysis of approximately 500 of the donors showed that most TCR beta V segments appeared in productive rearrangements either about 87% or about 30% of the time, which broadly matched IMGT annotations. In a later analysis, TCR association rates were found to vary across HLA loci, with the most associated TCRs seen for DRB1 alleles and the fewest for HLA-C alleles. CMV serostatus was the only immune exposure information available for the cohort. In the study, about 150 TCR beta chains were listed as associated with cytomegalovirus. A further reported finding was that TCR beta sequences accurately predicted the HLA-A and HLA-B alleles for most subjects in the first cohort. The cohort was sequenced for TCR beta chains only, and without alpha or paired-chain data the features that could be detected were limited. In a later analysis, 15,000 to 20,000 TCR beta sequences were associated with specific HLA alleles at a false discovery rate of 0.05. In vitro tests confirmed that three of the cytomegalovirus-associated TCR beta chains recognize cytomegalovirus antigens. Most TCR sequences were observed very rarely across donors, whereas some public TCRs were present in many individuals. In both the original and validation cohorts, the classifier was reported to diagnose cytomegalovirus status with high specificity and sensitivity. According to a later genetic analysis, donors in an Asian-associated ancestry cluster had fewer N-insertions in productive TCRs than the roughly 660-donor mean. According to a later analysis, most CMV-associated TCR beta chains appeared to be HLA-restricted, and the HLA associations seemed to be driven largely by CMV exposure. Sequencing depth was assumed to be roughly uniform across donors in the presence/absence analyses, though that assumption may not hold. In a later analysis, HLA-associated TCR beta chains were found to be more clonally expanded and to have lower generation probabilities than equally common non-associated chains. Because HLA typing was unavailable for some donors at each locus, only the typed subset was used in association tests. V-gene and J-gene trimming of TCR beta chains was associated with a missense DCLRE1C variant in a later genetic analysis, and the association was replicated in an independent cohort. According to a later analysis, parvovirus B19, influenza, CMV and Epstein-Barr virus appeared linked to several top co-occurrence clusters. The authors suggested that the approach could potentially be extended to other disease states and immunological phenotypes. The 87-base-pair reads could not distinguish some IMGT-functional V segments, including TRBV6-2 and TRBV6-3, so those segments were excluded. A cluster of highly shared sequence variants was judged likely to represent a technical artifact of the sequencing pipeline. Linkage disequilibrium might explain the correlated functional status among segregating V segments, but an unknown experimental factor could not be ruled out.

The sample taken for sequencing was PBMCs. This sequence uses TRBV19 and TRBJ1-2, and TRBD1 may be the D gene, going by 6 matching bases. The TCR sequence derives from a man aged 30-40 years in good health and CMV-seronegative. At the DNA level, the sequence is TGTGCCAGTAGTGTGGACAGTACTAACTATGGCTACACCTTC. This encodes CASSVDSTNYGYTF.